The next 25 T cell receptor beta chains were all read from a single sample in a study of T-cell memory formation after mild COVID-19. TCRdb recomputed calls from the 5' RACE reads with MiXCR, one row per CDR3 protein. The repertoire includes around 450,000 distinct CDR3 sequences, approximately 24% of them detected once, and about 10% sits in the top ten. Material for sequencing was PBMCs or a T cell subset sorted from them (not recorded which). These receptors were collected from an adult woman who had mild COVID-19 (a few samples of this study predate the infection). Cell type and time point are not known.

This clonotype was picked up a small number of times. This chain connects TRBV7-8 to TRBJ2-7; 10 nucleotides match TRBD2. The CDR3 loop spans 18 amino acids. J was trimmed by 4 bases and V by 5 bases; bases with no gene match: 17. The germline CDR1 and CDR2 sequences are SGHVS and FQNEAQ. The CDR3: CASSPSPPTSGDLYEQYF. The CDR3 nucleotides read TGTGCCAGCAGCCCATCTCCTCCTACTAGCGGGGACTTATACGAGCAGTACTTC.

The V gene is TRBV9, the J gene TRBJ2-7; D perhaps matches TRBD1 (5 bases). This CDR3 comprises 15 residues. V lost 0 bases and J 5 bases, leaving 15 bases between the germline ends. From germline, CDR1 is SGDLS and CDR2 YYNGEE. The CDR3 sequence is CASSVDLGPADEQYF. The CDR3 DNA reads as TGTGCCAGCAGCGTAGATTTGGGGCCTGCCGACGAGCAGTACTTC.

The CDR3 DNA reads TGTGCCTGGGCCCCGGGGAGCACTGAAGCTTTCTTT. Amino acid sequence: CAWAPGSTEAFF. The rearrangement links TRBV30 to TRBJ1-1; D not certain. The V end was cut by 5 bases, the J end by 4 bases, with 11 bases between. In germline, CDR1 is GTSNPN, CDR2 SVGIG (reference sequence). The CDR3 runs to 12 residues.

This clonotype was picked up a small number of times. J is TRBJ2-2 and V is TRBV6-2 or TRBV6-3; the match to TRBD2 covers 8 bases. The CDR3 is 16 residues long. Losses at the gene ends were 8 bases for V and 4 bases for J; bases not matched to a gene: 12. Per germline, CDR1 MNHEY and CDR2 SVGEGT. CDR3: CASRLQRELGTGELFF. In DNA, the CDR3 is TGTGCCAGCCGCCTCCAGCGGGAGTTGGGCACCGGGGAGCTGTTTTTT.

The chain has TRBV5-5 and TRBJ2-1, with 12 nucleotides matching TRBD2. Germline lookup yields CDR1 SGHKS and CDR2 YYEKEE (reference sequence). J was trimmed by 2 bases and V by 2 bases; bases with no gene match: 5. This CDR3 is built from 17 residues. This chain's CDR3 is CASSFRLAGVTYNEQFF. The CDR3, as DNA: TGTGCCAGCAGCTTTAGACTAGCGGGAGTCACCTACAATGAGCAGTTCTTC.

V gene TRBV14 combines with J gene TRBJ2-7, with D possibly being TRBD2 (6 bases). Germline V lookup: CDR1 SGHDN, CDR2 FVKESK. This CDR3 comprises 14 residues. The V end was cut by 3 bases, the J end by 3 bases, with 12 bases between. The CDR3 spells CASSQGGVLYEQYF. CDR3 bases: TGTGCCAGCAGCCAGGGGGGAGTCCTCTACGAGCAGTACTTC.

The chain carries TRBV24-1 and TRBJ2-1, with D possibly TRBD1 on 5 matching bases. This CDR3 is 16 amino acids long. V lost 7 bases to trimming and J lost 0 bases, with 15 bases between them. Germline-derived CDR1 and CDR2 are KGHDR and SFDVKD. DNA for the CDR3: TGTGCCACCAGCGCCGAAAGGGGCTACTCCTACAATGAGCAGTTCTTC. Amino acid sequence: CATSAERGYSYNEQFF.

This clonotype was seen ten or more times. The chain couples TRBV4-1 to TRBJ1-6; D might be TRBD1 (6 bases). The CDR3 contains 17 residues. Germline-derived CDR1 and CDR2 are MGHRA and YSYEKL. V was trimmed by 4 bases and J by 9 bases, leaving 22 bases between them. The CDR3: CASSLGRTVRGSSPLHF. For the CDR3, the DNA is TGCGCCAGCAGCCTCGGTCGGACAGTCCGTGGAAGTTCACCCCTCCACTTT.

This CDR3 is CASRMTGSEGGYTF. As DNA, the CDR3 is TGTGCCAGCAGAATGACAGGGAGCGAGGGTGGCTACACCTTC. This chain links TRBV12-3 or TRBV12-4 with TRBJ1-2; the match to TRBD1 covers 7 bases. V dropped 6 bases and J dropped 7; count of bases not matched to a gene: 11. This CDR3 is built from 14 residues.

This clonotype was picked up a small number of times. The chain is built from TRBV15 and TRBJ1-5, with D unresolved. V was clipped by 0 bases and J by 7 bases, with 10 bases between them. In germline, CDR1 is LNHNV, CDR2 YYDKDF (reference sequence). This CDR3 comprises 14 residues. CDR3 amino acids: CATSRDRLDQPQHF. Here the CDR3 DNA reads TGTGCCACCAGCAGAGACAGGTTGGACCAGCCCCAGCATTTT.

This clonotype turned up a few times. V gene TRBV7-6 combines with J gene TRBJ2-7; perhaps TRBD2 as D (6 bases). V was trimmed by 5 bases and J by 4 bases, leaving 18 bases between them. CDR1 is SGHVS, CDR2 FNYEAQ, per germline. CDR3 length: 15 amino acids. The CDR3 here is CASSIDLIAGYEQYF. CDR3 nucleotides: TGTGCCAGCAGCATAGACCTTATCGCGGGGTACGAGCAGTACTTC.

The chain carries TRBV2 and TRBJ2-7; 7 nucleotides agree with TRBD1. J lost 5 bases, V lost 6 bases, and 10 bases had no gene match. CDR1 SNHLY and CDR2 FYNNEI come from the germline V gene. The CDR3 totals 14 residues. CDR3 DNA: TGTGCCAGCAGAAGATTGACAGGGCAGGACGAGCAGTACTTC. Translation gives CASRRLTGQDEQYF.

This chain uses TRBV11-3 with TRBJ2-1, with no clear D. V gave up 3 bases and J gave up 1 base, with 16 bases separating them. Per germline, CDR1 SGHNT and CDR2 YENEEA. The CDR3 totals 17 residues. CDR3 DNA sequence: TGTGCCAGCAGCTTTTGGTGGCAGGCCAAATCCTACAATGAGCAGTTCTTC. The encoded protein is CASSFWWQAKSYNEQFF.

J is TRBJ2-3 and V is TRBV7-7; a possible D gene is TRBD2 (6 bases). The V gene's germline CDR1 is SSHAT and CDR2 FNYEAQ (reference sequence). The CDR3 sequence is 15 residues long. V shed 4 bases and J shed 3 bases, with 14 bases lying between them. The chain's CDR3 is CASSSLGGVTDTQYF. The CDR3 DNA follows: TGTGCCAGCAGCTCCCTCGGCGGGGTAACAGATACGCAGTATTTT.

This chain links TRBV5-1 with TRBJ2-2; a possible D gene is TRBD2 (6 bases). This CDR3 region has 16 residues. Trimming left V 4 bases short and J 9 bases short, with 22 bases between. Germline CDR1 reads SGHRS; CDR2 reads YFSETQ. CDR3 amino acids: CASSPVPGLQPRELFF. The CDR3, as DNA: TGCGCCAGCAGCCCCGTACCGGGACTCCAACCGAGGGAGCTGTTTTTT.

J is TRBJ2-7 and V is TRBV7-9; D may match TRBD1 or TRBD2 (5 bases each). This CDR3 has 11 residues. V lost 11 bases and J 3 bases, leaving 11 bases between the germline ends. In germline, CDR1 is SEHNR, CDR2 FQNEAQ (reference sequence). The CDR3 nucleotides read TGTGCCGCCGGGGCGGTCTACGAGCAGTACTTC. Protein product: CAAGAVYEQYF.

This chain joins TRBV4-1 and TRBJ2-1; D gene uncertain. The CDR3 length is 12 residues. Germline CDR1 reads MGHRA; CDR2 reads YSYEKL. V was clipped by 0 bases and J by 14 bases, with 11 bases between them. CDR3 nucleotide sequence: TGCGCCAGCAGCCAAGATAGCCGAGTGAAGTTCTTC. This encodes CASSQDSRVKFF.

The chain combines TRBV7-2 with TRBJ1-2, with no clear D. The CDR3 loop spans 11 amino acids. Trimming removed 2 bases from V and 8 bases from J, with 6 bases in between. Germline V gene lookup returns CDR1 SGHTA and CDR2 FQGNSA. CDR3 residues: CASSLNLGYTF. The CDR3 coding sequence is TGTGCCAGCAGCTTAAATCTGGGCTACACCTTC.

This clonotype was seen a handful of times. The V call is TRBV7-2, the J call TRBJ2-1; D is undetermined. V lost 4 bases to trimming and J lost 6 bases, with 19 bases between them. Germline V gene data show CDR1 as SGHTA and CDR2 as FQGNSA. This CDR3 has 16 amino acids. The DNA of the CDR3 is TGTGCCAGCAGCTCATCTCGGGTAAGAGCAGCCAATGAGCAGTTCTTC. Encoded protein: CASSSSRVRAANEQFF.

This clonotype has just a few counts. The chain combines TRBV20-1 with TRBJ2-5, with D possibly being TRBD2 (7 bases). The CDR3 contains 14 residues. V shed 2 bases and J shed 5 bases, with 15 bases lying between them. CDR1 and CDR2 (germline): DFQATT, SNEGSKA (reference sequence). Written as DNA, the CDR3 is TGCAGTGCTAGAATTCCCGGGGGGCAGGAGACCCAGTACTTC. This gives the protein CSARIPGGQETQYF.

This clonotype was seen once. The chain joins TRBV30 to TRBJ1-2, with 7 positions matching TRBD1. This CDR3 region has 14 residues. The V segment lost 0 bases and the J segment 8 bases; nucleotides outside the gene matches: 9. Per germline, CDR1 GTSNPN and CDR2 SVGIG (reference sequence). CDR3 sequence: CAWSVGGSLWGYTF. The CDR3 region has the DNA TGTGCCTGGAGTGTAGGGGGCAGCCTCTGGGGCTACACCTTC.

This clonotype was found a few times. The CDR3 DNA is TGTGCCAGCAGCCAAGAACGGGACAGGGGTTCGGGTGGCTACACCTTC. The encoded protein is CASSQERDRGSGGYTF. The V gene is TRBV4-2, the J gene TRBJ1-2; 10 positions match TRBD1. V shed 0 bases and J 7 bases; nucleotides not matched to a gene: 8. The germline CDR1 and CDR2 sequences are LGHNA and YNFKEQ. This CDR3 is built from 16 residues.

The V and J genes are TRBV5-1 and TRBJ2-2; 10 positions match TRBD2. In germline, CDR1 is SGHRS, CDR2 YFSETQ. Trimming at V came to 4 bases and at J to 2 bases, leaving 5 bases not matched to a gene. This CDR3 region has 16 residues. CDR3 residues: CASSISGGPNTGELFF. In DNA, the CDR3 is TGCGCCAGCAGCATTAGCGGGGGGCCCAACACCGGGGAGCTGTTTTTT.

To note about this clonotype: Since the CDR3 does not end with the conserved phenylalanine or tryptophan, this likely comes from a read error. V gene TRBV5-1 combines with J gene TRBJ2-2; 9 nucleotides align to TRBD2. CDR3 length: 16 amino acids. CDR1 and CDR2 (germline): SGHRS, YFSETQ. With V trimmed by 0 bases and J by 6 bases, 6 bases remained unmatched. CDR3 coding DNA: TGCGCCAGCAGCTTGGTGACTAGCGGTTTTTCCGGGGAGCTGTTTATT. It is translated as CASSLVTSGFSGELFI.

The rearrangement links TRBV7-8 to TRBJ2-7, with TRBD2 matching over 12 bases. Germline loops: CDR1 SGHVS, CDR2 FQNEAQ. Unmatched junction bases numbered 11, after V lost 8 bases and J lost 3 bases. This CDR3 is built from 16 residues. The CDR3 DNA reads TGTGCCAGCTCGCTTGGTGGACTAGCGGGAAACTACGAGCAGTACTTC. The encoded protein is CASSLGGLAGNYEQYF. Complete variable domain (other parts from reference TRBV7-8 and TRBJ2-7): GAGVSQSPRYKVAKRGQDVALRCDPISGHVSLFWYQQALGQGPEFLTYFQNEAQLDKSGLPSDRFFAERPEGSVSTLKIQRTQQEDSAVYLCASSLGGLAGNYEQYFGPGTRLTVT.